This TCR beta chain derives from a study of tumor-infiltrating lymphocytes in glioblastoma multiforme. Multiple V-beta primers and a C-beta primer amplified TCRB from RNA. A C-beta primer primed TCRB cDNA from roughly 0.5 ug RNA. Via MiXCR, TCRdb re-called the multiplex PCR reads, giving one row per CDR3 protein. The table includes about 8,400 distinct CDR3 sequences, 65% to 80% detected once. The CDR3 is made up of 16 amino acids. Per the germline V gene, CDR1 is MNHNY and CDR2 is SVGAGI (reference sequence). The V end lost 0 bases, the J end lost 4 bases, and 10 bases lay between the germline ends. The chain is built from TRBV6-6 and TRBJ2-6; perhaps TRBD1 as D (6 bases). This TCR derives from a male donor with glioblastoma. The specimen was brain tumor tissue. In DNA form, the CDR3 reads TGTGCCAGCAGTTACTCCCCCGGGACAGGGGCCAACGTCCTGACTTTC. Its translation is CASSYSPGTGANVLTF.